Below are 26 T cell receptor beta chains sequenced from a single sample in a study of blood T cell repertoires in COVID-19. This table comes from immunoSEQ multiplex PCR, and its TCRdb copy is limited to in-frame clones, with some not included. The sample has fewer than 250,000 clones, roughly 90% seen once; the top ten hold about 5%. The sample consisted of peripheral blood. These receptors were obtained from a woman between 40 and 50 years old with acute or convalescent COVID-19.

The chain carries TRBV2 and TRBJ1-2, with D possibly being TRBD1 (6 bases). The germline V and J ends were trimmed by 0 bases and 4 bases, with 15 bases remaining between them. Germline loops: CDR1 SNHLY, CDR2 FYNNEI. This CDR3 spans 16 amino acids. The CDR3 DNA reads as TGTGCCAGCAGTGAAGCGTACGCCGGGACATCCTATGGCTACACCTTC. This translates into CASSEAYAGTSYGYTF.

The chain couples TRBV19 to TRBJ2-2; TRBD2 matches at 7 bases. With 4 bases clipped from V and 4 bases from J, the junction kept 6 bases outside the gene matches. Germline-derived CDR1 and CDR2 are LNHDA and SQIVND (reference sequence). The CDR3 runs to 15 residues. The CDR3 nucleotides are TGTGCCAGTAGTACGACGGGGGGAGGCACCGGGGAGCTGTTTTTT. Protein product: CASSTTGGGTGELFF.

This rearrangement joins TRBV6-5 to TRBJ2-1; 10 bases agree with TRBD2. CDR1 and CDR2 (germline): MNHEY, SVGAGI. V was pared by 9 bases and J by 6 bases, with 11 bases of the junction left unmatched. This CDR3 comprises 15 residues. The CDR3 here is CASSLLAGDPNEQFF. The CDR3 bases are TGTGCCAGTAGCCTTCTAGCGGGGGATCCCAATGAGCAGTTCTTC.

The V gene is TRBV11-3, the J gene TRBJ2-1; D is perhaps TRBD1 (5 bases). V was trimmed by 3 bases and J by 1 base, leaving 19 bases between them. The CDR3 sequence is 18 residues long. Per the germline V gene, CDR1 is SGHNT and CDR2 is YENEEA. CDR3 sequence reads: CASSLPVFQGRSYNEQFF. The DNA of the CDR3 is TGTGCCAGCAGCTTGCCTGTCTTCCAGGGTAGGTCCTACAATGAGCAGTTCTTC.

The CDR3 reads CATPLGQGRAYEQYV. The CDR3 nucleotides read TGTGCCACCCCACTAGGACAGGGAAGAGCCTACGAGCAGTACGTC. This chain connects TRBV21-1 to TRBJ2-7; the listed D gene, TRBD1, was not tested against the DNA. TRBV21-1 is a known pseudogene. The CDR3 sequence is 15 residues long.

Written as DNA, the CDR3 is TGTGCCAGTAGGAATCAAGAGGGCTATGGCTACACCTTC. The encoded protein is CASRNQEGYGYTF. This sequence joins TRBV19 and TRBJ1-2; D gene uncertain. V was trimmed by 6 bases and J by 4 bases, leaving 12 bases between them. The length of the CDR3 is 13 residues. Germline V gene data show CDR1 as LNHDA and CDR2 as SQIVND (reference sequence). The complete variable domain, with remaining parts taken from reference TRBV19 and TRBJ1-2, reads DGGITQSPKYLFRKEGQNVTLSCEQNLNHDAMYWYRQDPGQGLRLIYYSQIVNDFQKGDIAEGYSVSREKKESFPLTVTSAQKNPTAFYLCASRNQEGYGYTFGSGTRLTVV.

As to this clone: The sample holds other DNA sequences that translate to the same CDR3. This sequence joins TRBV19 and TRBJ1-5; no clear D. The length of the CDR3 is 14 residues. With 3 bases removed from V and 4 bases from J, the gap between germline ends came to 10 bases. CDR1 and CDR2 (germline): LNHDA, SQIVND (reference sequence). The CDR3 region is CASSIRTGNQPQHF. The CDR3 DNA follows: TGTGCCAGTAGTATCCGGACGGGGAATCAGCCCCAGCATTTT.

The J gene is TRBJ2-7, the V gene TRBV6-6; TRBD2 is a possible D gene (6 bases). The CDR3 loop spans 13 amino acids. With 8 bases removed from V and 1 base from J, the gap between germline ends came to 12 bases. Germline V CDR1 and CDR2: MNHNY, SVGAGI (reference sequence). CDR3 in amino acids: CASCREESYEQYV. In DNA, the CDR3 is TGTGCCAGCTGCAGGGAGGAATCCTACGAGCAGTACGTC.

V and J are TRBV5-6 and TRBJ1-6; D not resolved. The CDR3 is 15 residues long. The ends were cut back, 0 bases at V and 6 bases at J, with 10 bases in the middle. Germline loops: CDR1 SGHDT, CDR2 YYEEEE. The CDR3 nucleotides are TGTGCCAGCAGCTTGGATTGGAGACCTAATTCACCCCTCCACTTT. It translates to CASSLDWRPNSPLHF. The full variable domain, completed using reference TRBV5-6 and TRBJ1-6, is DAGVTQSPTHLIKTRGQQVTLRCSPKSGHDTVSWYQQALGQGPQFIFQYYEEEERQRGNFPDRFSGHQFPNYSSELNVNALLLGDSALYLCASSLDWRPNSPLHFGNGTRLTVT.

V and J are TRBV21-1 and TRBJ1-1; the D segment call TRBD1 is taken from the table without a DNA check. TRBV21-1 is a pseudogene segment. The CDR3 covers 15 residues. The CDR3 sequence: CASSGSRGDRGEAFF. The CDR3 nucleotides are TGTGCCAGCAGCGGCTCCCGAGGGGACAGGGGCGAAGCTTTCTTT.

The CDR3 sequence is CAIEAGHRTANTEAFF. CDR3 coding DNA: TGTGCCATCGAGGCAGGGCACCGGACAGCGAACACTGAAGCTTTCTTT. The gene calls are TRBV10-3 and TRBJ1-1; tentative D call: TRBD1 (6 bases). V was clipped by 8 bases and J by 1 base, with 20 bases between them. The CDR3 sequence is 16 residues long. The germline gives CDR1 ENHRY, CDR2 SYGVKD.

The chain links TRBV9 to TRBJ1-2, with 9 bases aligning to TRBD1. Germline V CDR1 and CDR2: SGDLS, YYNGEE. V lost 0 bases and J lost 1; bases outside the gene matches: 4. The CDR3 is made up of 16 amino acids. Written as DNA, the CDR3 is TGTGCCAGCAGCGTAGGGGGACAGGGAATTAACTATGGCTACACCTTC. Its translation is CASSVGGQGINYGYTF.

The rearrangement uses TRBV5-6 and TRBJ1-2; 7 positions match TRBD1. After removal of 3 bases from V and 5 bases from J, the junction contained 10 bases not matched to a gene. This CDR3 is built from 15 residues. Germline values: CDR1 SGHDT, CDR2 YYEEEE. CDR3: CASSSTDEQGYGYTF. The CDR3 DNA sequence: TGTGCCAGCAGCTCCACAGATGAACAGGGGTATGGCTACACCTTC.

The CDR3 protein is CASSLAEGSPLHF. CDR3 DNA: TGCGCCAGCAGCTTGGCGGAGGGTTCACCCCTCCACTTT. The chain has TRBV5-1 and TRBJ1-6; D gene ambiguous. The V end lost 0 bases, the J end lost 9 bases, and 7 bases lay between the germline ends. The germline V gene has CDR1 SGHRS and CDR2 YFSETQ. The CDR3 totals 13 residues. The full variable domain, in which reference TRBV5-1 and TRBJ1-6 provide the parts outside the CDR3, is KAGVTQTPRYLIKTRGQQVTLSCSPISGHRSVSWYQQTPGQGLQFLFEYFSETQRNKGNFPGRFSGRQFSNSRSEMNVSTLELGDSALYLCASSLAEGSPLHFGNGTRLTVT.

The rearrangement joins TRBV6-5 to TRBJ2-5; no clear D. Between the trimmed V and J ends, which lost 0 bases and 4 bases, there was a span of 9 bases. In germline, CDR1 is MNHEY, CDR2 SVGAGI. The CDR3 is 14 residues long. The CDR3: CASSYSPWAETQYF. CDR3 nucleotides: TGTGCCAGCAGTTACTCGCCTTGGGCAGAGACCCAGTACTTC.

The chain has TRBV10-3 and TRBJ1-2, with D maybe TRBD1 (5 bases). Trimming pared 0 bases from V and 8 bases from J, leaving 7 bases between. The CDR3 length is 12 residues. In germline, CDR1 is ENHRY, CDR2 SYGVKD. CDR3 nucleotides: TGTGCCATCAGTGAGTCGGAGGGGGGCTACACCTTC. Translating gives CAISESEGGYTF.

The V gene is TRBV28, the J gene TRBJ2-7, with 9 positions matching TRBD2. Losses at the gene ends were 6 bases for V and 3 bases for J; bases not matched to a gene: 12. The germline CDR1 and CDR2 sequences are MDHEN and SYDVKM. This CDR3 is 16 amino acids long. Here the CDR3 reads CASSSGASGVNYEQYV. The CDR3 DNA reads TGTGCCAGCAGCTCCGGGGCTAGCGGGGTGAACTACGAGCAGTACGTC.

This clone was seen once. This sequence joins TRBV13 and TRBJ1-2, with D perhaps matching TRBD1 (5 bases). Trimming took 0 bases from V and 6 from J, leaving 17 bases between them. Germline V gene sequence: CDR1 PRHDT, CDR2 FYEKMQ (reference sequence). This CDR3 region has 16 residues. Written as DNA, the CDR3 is TGTGCCAGCAGCTTAGGCCCAGGGAACCGTATGGATGGCTACACCTTC. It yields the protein CASSLGPGNRMDGYTF.

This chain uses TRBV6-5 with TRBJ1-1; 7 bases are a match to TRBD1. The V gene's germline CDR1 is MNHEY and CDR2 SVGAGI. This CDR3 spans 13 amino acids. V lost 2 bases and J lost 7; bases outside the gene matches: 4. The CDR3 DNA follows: TGTGCCAGCAGTTACGGGCAGGGGGTTGAAGCTTTCTTT. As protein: CASSYGQGVEAFF.

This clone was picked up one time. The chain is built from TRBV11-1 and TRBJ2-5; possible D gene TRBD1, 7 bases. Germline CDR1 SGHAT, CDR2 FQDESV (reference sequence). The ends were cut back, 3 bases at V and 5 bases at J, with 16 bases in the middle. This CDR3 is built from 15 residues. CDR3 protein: CASSFNPTGRETQYF. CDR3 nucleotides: TGTGCCAGCAGCTTTAATCCGACAGGGAGGGAGACCCAGTACTTC.

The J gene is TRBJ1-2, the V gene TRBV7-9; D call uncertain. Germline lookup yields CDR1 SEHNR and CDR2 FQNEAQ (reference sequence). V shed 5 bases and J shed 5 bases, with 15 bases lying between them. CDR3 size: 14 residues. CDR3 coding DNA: TGTGCCAGCAGCCTGCACGACATCACTTATGGCTACACCTTC. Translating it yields CASSLHDITYGYTF.

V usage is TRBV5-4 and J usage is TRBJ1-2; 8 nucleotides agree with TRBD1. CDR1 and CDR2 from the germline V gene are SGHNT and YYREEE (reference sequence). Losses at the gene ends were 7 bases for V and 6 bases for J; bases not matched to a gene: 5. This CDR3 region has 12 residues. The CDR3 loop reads CASWTGLDGYTF. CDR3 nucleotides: TGTGCCAGCTGGACAGGGTTGGATGGCTACACCTTC. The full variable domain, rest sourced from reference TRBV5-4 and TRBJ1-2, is ETGVTQSPTHLIKTRGQQVTLRCSSQSGHNTVSWYQQALGQGPQFIFQYYREEENGRGNFPPRFSGLQFPNYSSELNVNALELDDSALYLCASWTGLDGYTFGSGTRLTVV.

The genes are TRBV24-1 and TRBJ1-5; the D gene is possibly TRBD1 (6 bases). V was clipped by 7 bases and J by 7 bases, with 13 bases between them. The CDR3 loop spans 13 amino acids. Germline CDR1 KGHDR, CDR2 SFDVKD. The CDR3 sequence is CATRGAGNQPQHF. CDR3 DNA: TGTGCCACCAGGGGGGCAGGGAACCAGCCCCAGCATTTT.

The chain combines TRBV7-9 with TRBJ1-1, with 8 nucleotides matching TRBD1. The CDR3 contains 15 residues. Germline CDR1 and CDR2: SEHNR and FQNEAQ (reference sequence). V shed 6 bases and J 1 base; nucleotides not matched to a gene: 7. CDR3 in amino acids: CASSWLDRANTEAFF. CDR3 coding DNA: TGTGCCAGCAGTTGGTTGGACAGGGCGAACACTGAAGCTTTCTTT.

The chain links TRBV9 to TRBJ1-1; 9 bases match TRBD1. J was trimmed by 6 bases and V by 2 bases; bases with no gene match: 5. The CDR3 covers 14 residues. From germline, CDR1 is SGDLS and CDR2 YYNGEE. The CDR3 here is CASSVTGGAPEAFF. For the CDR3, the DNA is TGTGCCAGCAGCGTCACAGGGGGCGCCCCTGAAGCTTTCTTT.

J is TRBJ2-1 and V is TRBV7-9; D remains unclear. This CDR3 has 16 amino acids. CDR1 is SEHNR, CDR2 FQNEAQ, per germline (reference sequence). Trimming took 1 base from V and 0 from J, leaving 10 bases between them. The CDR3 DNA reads TGTGCCAGCAGCTTAGTATGGCGGAGCTCCTACAATGAGCAGTTCTTC. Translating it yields CASSLVWRSSYNEQFF. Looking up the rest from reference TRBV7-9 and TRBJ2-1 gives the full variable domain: DTGVSQNPRHKITKRGQNVTFRCDPISEHNRLYWYRQTLGQGPEFLTYFQNEAQLEKSRLLSDRFSAERPKGSFSTLEIQRTEQGDSAMYLCASSLVWRSSYNEQFFGPGTRLTVL.